Following are 13 T cell receptor beta chains from one sample sequenced in a study of OX40 agonist ivuxolimab in advanced cancers. Library preparation used the immunoSEQ multiplex PCR assay. Sourced from immuneACCESS, this table was stored by TCRdb with only in-frame sequences that have V and J called. A share of the clones is absent; for the studies checked, an unresolved V gene accounts for under half, and the remainder has no known explanation. The sample table lists approximately 50,000 clones, around four fifths of them with a count of one. Of the sample, 3.9% is held by the ten largest clones. The sequences come from CD4+ or CD8+ T cells sorted from blood, collected in a trial of the OX40 agonist ivuxolimab. The receptors originated from an adult with an advanced solid tumor such as melanoma, head and neck, liver or kidney cancer.

The chain couples TRBV10-3 to TRBJ1-5; D perhaps matches TRBD1 (5 bases). The CDR3 is 13 amino acids. V lost 10 bases and J lost 2, with 12 bases in between. The germline CDR1 and CDR2 sequences are ENHRY and SYGVKD. CDR3 coding DNA: TGTGCCACTACCAGGGAAGGCAATCAGCCCCAGCATTTT. As protein: CATTREGNQPQHF.

The V and J genes are TRBV2 and TRBJ2-3; TRBD2 is a possible D gene (6 bases). With 8 bases removed from V and 0 bases from J, the gap between germline ends came to 12 bases. Germline V gene data show CDR1 as SNHLY and CDR2 as FYNNEI. The CDR3 loop spans 14 amino acids. The CDR3 DNA sequence: TGTGCCAGCCATGAGGCGGGGAGCACAGATACGCAGTATTTT. Translating it yields CASHEAGSTDTQYF. Full variable domain (remainder filled in from reference TRBV2 and TRBJ2-3): EPEVTQTPSHQVTQMGQEVILRCVPISNHLYFYWYRQILGQKVEFLVSFYNNEISEKSEIFDDQFSVERPDGSNFTLKIRSTKLEDSAMYFCASHEAGSTDTQYFGPGTRLTVL.

The chain carries TRBV4-2 and TRBJ2-5, with 11 nucleotides matching TRBD2. The CDR3 is 18 amino acids. Germline V gives CDR1 LGHNA, CDR2 YNFKEQ. V gave up 4 bases and J gave up 1 base; unmatched junction bases: 11. CDR3 sequence: CASSLDGLAGGLQETQYF. The CDR3 DNA reads TGTGCCAGCAGCCTGGACGGGCTAGCGGGGGGACTCCAAGAGACCCAGTACTTC.

This chain joins TRBV28 and TRBJ1-4; TRBD1 is a possible D gene (5 bases). V was trimmed by 4 bases and J by 6 bases, leaving 21 bases between them. Germline V gene data show CDR1 as MDHEN and CDR2 as SYDVKM. This CDR3 is 17 amino acids long. CDR3 DNA sequence: TGTGCCAGCAGTTCTCCCTCCGAGGGGACCTTCTATGAAAAACTGTTTTTT. Protein product: CASSSPSEGTFYEKLFF. Filled out from reference TRBV28 and TRBJ1-4, the complete variable domain reads DVKVTQSSRYLVKRTGEKVFLECVQDMDHENMFWYRQDPGLGLRLIYFSYDVKMKEKGDIPEGYSVSREKKERFSLILESASTNQTSMYLCASSSPSEGTFYEKLFFGSGTQLSVL.

This clone has a handful of counts. The rearrangement joins TRBV7-9 to TRBJ1-4; D is undetermined. Germline V CDR1 and CDR2: SEHNR, FQNEAQ (reference sequence). CDR3 size: 16 residues. V lost 5 bases to trimming and J lost 7 bases, with 20 bases between them. The DNA for the CDR3 is TGTGCCAGCAGCGTAGGACCTGATCCCAGGAGTGAAAAACTGTTTTTT. Amino acids: CASSVGPDPRSEKLFF.

This chain joins TRBV6-4 and TRBJ2-1, with TRBD1 matching 7 bases. This CDR3 contains 15 residues. CDR1 MRHNA and CDR2 SNTAGT come from the germline V gene. Losses at the gene ends were 0 bases for V and 3 bases for J; bases not matched to a gene: 2. The CDR3 nucleotides read TGTGCCAGCAGTGACTCGCAGGGGGTCTACAATGAGCAGTTCTTC. It codes for CASSDSQGVYNEQFF.

J is TRBJ1-4 and V is TRBV30; D unclear. V was shortened by 7 bases and J by 8 bases, with 17 bases between the two germline ends. Looked up from germline, CDR1 is GTSNPN and CDR2 is SVGIG (reference sequence). This CDR3 region has 13 residues. The DNA of the CDR3 is TGTGCCTCCTCGACGGCGTTACGAGAAAAACTGTTTTTT. It translates to CASSTALREKLFF.

This rearrangement joins TRBV19 to TRBJ1-2; possible D gene TRBD1, 5 bases. CDR1 is LNHDA, CDR2 SQIVND, per germline (reference sequence). This CDR3 contains 14 residues. V was pared by 1 base and J by 4 bases, with 10 bases between. The DNA for the CDR3 is TGTGCCAGTAGTATAGCCCCAGGGAGCTATGGCTACACCTTC. It translates to CASSIAPGSYGYTF.

The chain combines TRBV28 with TRBJ1-4, with TRBD1 matching over 7 bases. Germline-derived CDR1 and CDR2 are MDHEN and SYDVKM. The length of the CDR3 is 14 residues. Unmatched junction bases numbered 8, after V lost 5 bases and J lost 8 bases. CDR3 amino acids: CASSTQGQWEKLFF. For the CDR3, the DNA is TGTGCCAGCAGTACACAGGGGCAATGGGAAAAACTGTTTTTT.

This clone is a singleton in its sample. In nucleotides, the CDR3 is TGTGCCAGCAGCTCCGGGACAGGGAGGACTGAAGCTTTCTTT. As protein: CASSSGTGRTEAFF. The chain combines TRBV7-9 with TRBJ1-1, with 9 bases fitting TRBD1. Germline V CDR1 and CDR2: SEHNR, FQNEAQ (reference sequence). The CDR3 has 14 residues. V lost 4 bases, J lost 5 bases, and 5 bases stayed unmatched. The whole variable domain, remainder taken from reference TRBV7-9 and TRBJ1-1, is DTGVSQNPRHKITKRGQNVTFRCDPISEHNRLYWYRQTLGQGPEFLTYFQNEAQLEKSRLLSDRFSAERPKGSFSTLEIQRTEQGDSAMYLCASSSGTGRTEAFFGQGTRLTVV.

There are a few counts of this clone. This chain joins TRBV7-9 and TRBJ2-7, with D maybe TRBD2 (5 bases). The germline V gene has CDR1 SEHNR and CDR2 FQNEAQ (reference sequence). The germline V and J ends were trimmed by 4 bases and 7 bases, with 17 bases remaining between them. The CDR3 sequence is 14 residues long. CDR3 sequence: CASSSLRRVREQYF. The CDR3 DNA reads as TGTGCCAGCAGCTCCCTGAGGCGGGTGCGGGAGCAGTACTTC.

This chain uses TRBV19 with TRBJ1-5; no definite D call. The CDR3 totals 13 residues. Between the trimmed V and J ends, which lost 3 bases and 7 bases, there was a span of 10 bases. The germline gives CDR1 LNHDA, CDR2 SQIVND (reference sequence). For the CDR3, the DNA is TGTGCCAGTAGTATTTTCGATGGGCAGCCCCAGCATTTT. This codes for CASSIFDGQPQHF. The variable domain in full, completed from reference TRBV19 and TRBJ1-5, reads DGGITQSPKYLFRKEGQNVTLSCEQNLNHDAMYWYRQDPGQGLRLIYYSQIVNDFQKGDIAEGYSVSREKKESFPLTVTSAQKNPTAFYLCASSIFDGQPQHFGDGTRLSIL.

CDR3 region: CASSFGETQYF. DNA of the CDR3: TGTGCCAGCAGCTTTGGGGAGACCCAGTACTTC. V gene TRBV7-6 combines with J gene TRBJ2-5; no clear D. Trimming took off 3 bases at V and 5 bases at J, with 4 bases between the two ends. Germline V gene sequence: CDR1 SGHVS, CDR2 FNYEAQ. This CDR3 contains 11 residues.